One and the same sample provided the 12 T cell receptor beta chains below, sequenced in a study of shared clonotypes between healthy human individuals. The data were produced by immunoSEQ multiplex PCR, yet TCRdb's version contains in-frame clones alone and is incomplete. Counted here are over 700,000 clones, approximately 77% occurring once; the ten biggest clones make up about 1.8%. Sequenced material: memory CD4+ T cells sorted from blood. As for subset: CD45RA-negative fraction. Receptors were obtained from a young woman in good health.

Turning to this clone: The sample carries other DNA sequences with the same CDR3. The chain joins TRBV7-9 to TRBJ2-1, with D possibly TRBD2 on 5 matching bases. The germline V gene has CDR1 SEHNR and CDR2 FQNEAQ (reference sequence). The CDR3 covers 13 residues. Trimming cost V 5 bases and J 3 bases, with 8 bases left between them. The CDR3 DNA reads as TGTGCCAGCAGCCTAGGACTCTACAATGAGCAGTTCTTC. Translating it yields CASSLGLYNEQFF.

The gene calls are TRBV6-4 and TRBJ2-1; D unresolved. Trimming removed 4 bases from V and 4 bases from J, with 20 bases in between. Germline lookup yields CDR1 MRHNA and CDR2 SNTAGT. The CDR3 extends over 17 amino acids. CDR3 in amino acids: CASSALPRGAGYNEQFF. The DNA for the CDR3 is TGTGCCAGCAGTGCCCTGCCTCGCGGTGCTGGGTACAATGAGCAGTTCTTC.

V is TRBV5-1 and J is TRBJ2-2; TRBD1 aligns across 8 bases. Germline V lookup: CDR1 SGHRS, CDR2 YFSETQ. The CDR3 contains 15 residues. J lost 7 bases, V lost 4 bases, and 9 bases had no gene match. CDR3 amino acids: CASSPPAGGHGELFF. In nucleotides, the CDR3 is TGCGCCAGCAGCCCGCCAGCAGGGGGCCACGGGGAGCTGTTTTTT.

This clone has a handful of counts. V gene TRBV25-1 combines with J gene TRBJ2-7; TRBD1 aligns across 9 bases. This CDR3 is built from 14 residues. V gave up 6 bases and J gave up 2 bases; unmatched junction bases: 5. Per the germline V gene, CDR1 is MGHDK and CDR2 is SYGVNS. CDR3 residues: CASRPGTGPYEQYF. CDR3 bases: TGTGCCAGCAGACCCGGGACAGGGCCCTACGAGCAGTACTTC.

V gene TRBV12-5 combines with J gene TRBJ1-5, with TRBD1 identical over 8 bases. CDR3 length: 17 residues. V lost 1 base to trimming and J lost 5 bases; unmatched junction nucleotides: 10. Germline V lookup: CDR1 LGHNT, CDR2 FRNRAP. CDR3 loop: CASGLDQDRGPDQPQHF. The CDR3 region has the DNA TGTGCTAGTGGTTTGGACCAAGACAGGGGCCCCGATCAGCCCCAGCATTTT.

V usage is TRBV28 and J usage is TRBJ2-7; D may correspond to TRBD1 or TRBD2 (5 bases each). The CDR3 is made up of 14 amino acids. V lost 6 bases and J 5 bases, leaving 17 bases between the germline ends. Germline V CDR1 and CDR2: MDHEN, SYDVKM. The CDR3 loop is CASSPGTDVHEQYF. CDR3 in DNA: TGTGCCAGCAGCCCGGGGACGGACGTACACGAGCAGTACTTC.

DNA for the CDR3: TGTGCCAGCAGCCCACGTGGAGAGTATGGCTACACCTTC. This sequence encodes CASSPRGEYGYTF. The J gene is TRBJ1-2, the V gene TRBV11-2; D unresolved. Between the trimmed V and J ends, which lost 5 bases and 5 bases, there was a span of 12 bases. The CDR3 totals 13 residues. CDR1 and CDR2 (germline): SGHAT, FQNNGV.

The V call is TRBV7-7, the J call TRBJ2-7, with D perhaps TRBD1 (5 bases). This CDR3 contains 15 residues. Germline V gene sequence: CDR1 SSHAT, CDR2 FNYEAQ (reference sequence). Trimming removed 5 bases from V and 0 bases from J, with 14 bases in between. CDR3 residues: CASSIGAESSYEQYF. The CDR3 region has the DNA TGTGCCAGCAGCATAGGGGCAGAAAGCTCCTACGAGCAGTACTTC.

The V and J genes are TRBV30 and TRBJ1-1, with D uncertain. V dropped 8 bases and J dropped 0 bases, with 16 bases sitting between them. CDR3 length: 14 residues. CDR1 and CDR2 from the germline V gene are GTSNPN and SVGIG (reference sequence). In DNA, the CDR3 is TGTGCCGGAAGAACGGGCCCTCTGAACACTGAAGCTTTCTTT. This translates into CAGRTGPLNTEAFF.

The chain uses TRBV2 and TRBJ2-5, with a weak D call TRBD1 (6 bases). The germline CDR1 and CDR2 sequences are SNHLY and FYNNEI. This CDR3 has 14 amino acids. Trimming shortened V by 4 bases and J by 1 base, and 10 bases separated the two germline ends. This CDR3 is CASSGQGIQETQYF. The CDR3 coding sequence is TGTGCCAGCAGTGGGCAGGGGATCCAAGAGACCCAGTACTTC.

About this clone: Other nucleotide sequences from this sample produce the same CDR3. The genes are TRBV5-1 and TRBJ2-3; the D is unclear. Trimming removed 1 base at V and 4 bases at J, with 7 bases between. Germline V gene lookup returns CDR1 SGHRS and CDR2 YFSETQ. The length of the CDR3 is 13 residues. The CDR3 spells CASSLLRSDTQYF. As DNA, the CDR3 is TGCGCCAGCAGCTTGCTCCGGTCAGATACGCAGTATTTT.

The chain couples TRBV27 to TRBJ2-4, with TRBD2 matching 8 bases. CDR1 and CDR2 (germline): MNHEY, SMNVEV (reference sequence). The CDR3 contains 17 residues. Unmatched junction bases numbered 7, after V lost 3 bases and J lost 0 bases. CDR3 DNA sequence: TGTGCCAGCAGTTTTGCTAGCGGGTGGTTAGCCAAAAACATTCAGTACTTC. It yields the protein CASSFASGWLAKNIQYF.